This T cell receptor beta chain was documented in a study of T-cell reconstitution after alpha-beta-depleted transplantation in children. Points from the study as a whole: After transplant, high TCRbeta diversity at day 60 in some patients arose from surviving recipient T cells and thymic progenitors. Expanded clones from the graft, numbering several hundred, reportedly supplied alpha-beta T cells about two months after transplant. Most T-cell counts and diversity one year after the transplant came from T cells that were newly produced.

As it was prepared, the TCRbeta library received unique molecular identifiers. TCRdb re-called the PCR reads with MiXCR, one entry per CDR3 protein. The sample lists around 580,000 distinct CDR3 sequences; 23% were seen once. This clonotype came up many times. Its antigen remains unknown. This specimen consisted of PBMCs, mostly from graft donor cells, obtained 360 days after TCRalphabeta/CD19-depleted stem cell transplant. The clonotype comes from a boy less than two years old who had a stem cell transplant for acute myeloid leukemia, so the T cells may come from the graft donor.

CDR3 in amino acids: CSVEDRRADTQYF. In DNA, the CDR3 is TGCAGCGTTGAAGATCGGAGGGCAGATACGCAGTATTTT. The chain uses TRBV29-1 and TRBJ2-3; the D gene is possibly TRBD2 (6 bases). This CDR3 contains 13 residues. Per germline, CDR1 SQVTM and CDR2 ANQGSEA. Trimming removed 0 bases at V and 4 bases at J, with 8 bases between.